The TCR beta chain described here comes from a study of CD8 T cells in ankylosing spondylitis. Notes on the study in general: Ankylosing spondylitis blood appeared to carry a characteristic TCR beta motif of fewer than 10 highly homologous variants.

TCRdb reprocessed the 5' RACE reads via MiXCR and lists one record per CDR3 protein. The data hold about 220,000 distinct CDR3 sequences, with 6% to 8.5% observed a single time. This clonotype was detected many times. Its specificity is not known. The sequence came from a male donor with ankylosing spondylitis. Sequenced material: blood, either unsorted or a sorted T cell fraction (not recorded which).

This CDR3 reads CASSQARTGGYEQYF. CDR3 sequence (DNA): TGTGCCAGCAGCCAAGCGAGAACAGGGGGTTACGAGCAGTACTTC. This chain links TRBV4-2 with TRBJ2-7; 8 bases fit TRBD1. Germline CDR1 LGHNA, CDR2 YNFKEQ. After removal of 1 base from V and 4 bases from J, the junction contained 6 bases not matched to a gene. The CDR3 covers 15 residues.